This TCR beta chain was found in a study of T-cell reconstitution after alpha-beta-depleted transplantation in children. For TCRbeta, the library was prepared with unique molecular identifiers. Via MiXCR, TCRdb re-called the PCR reads, giving one row per CDR3 protein. There are fewer than 400,000 distinct CDR3 sequences in the sample; roughly 22% occur only once, and about 3.8% lies in the top ten. This CDR3 has 13 amino acids. Germline-derived CDR1 and CDR2 are MDHEN and SYDVKM. Trimming removed 3 bases at V and 8 bases at J, with 13 bases between. The sequence came from a human donor who donated a stem cell graft to a child with acute myeloid leukemia. The source material was PBMCs from the stem cell graft donor, sampled from the stem cell graft. This chain links TRBV28 with TRBJ1-2; D is uncertain. The CDR3 DNA is TGTGCCAGCAGTTTTGGAGGGAGTGAGGGCTACACCTTC. It is translated as CASSFGGSEGYTF.